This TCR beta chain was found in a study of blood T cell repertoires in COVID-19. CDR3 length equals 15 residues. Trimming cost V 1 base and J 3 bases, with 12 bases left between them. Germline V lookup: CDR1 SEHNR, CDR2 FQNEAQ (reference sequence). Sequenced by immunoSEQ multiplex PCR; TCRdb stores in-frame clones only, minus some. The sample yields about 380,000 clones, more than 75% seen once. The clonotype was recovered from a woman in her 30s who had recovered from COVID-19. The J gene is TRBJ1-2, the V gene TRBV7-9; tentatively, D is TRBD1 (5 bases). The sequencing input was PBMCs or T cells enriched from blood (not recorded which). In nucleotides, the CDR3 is TGTGCCAGCAGCTTAGAAGCAGGGAAGGACTATGGCTACACCTTC. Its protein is CASSLEAGKDYGYTF.